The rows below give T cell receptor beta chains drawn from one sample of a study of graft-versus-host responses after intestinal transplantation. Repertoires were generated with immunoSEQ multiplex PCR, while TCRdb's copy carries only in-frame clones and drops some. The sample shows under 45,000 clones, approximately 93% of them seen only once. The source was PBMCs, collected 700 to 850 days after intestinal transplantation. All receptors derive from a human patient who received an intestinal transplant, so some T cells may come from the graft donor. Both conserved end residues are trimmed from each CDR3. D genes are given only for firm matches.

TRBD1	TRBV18	ASSPRQGVTNTEAF
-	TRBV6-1	ASSVPGTPMSYGYT
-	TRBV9	ASSGPQGPPDTQY
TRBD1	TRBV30	AWRGPGQGNGYT
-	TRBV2	ASSPIQDTEAF
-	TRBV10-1	ASSDSGQPQH
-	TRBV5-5	ASSTTYEQY
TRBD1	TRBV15	ATSSTGTGRKNIQY
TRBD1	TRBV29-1	SVERQGKNYEQY
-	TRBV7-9	ASSLGFLSDEQF
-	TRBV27	ASSLAATYEQY
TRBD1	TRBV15	ATDTGGESNQPQH
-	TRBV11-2	ASSPLVGRVKVGYGYT
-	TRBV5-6	ASSLVRGYEQY
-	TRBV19	ASTHDSSFLNEQF
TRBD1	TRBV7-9	ASTQRAGTGGAETQY
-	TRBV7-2	ASSHGQVYEQY
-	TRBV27	ASRPLQGNQPQH
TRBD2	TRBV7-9	ASSLAPAGLAGVGDEQF
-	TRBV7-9	ARQRYTDTQY
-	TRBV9	ASSVAGALQETQY
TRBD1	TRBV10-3	AISEWGQGEGTEAF
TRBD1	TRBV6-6	ASSTGGTGEKLF
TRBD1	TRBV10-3	AIRSGTGSYNEQF
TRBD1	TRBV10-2	ASKTGFSADTQY
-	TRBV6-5	ASSVGSYYEQY
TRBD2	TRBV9	ASSVVGLADFYNEQF
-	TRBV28	ASSDRLTRVWEQY
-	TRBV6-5	ASSYGAGPLYGYT
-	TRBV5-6	ASSLDAYEQY
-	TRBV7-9	ASSFRYDQPQH
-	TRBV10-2	ASGLDKYQETQY
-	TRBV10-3	AISESNLLYGYT
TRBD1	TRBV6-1	ASSHDRGEQPQH
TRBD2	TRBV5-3	ASSAELAGVREQY
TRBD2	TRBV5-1	ASSPSILPSGRGTDTQY
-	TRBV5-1	ASSLVSSGTGELF
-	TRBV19	ASSLERGNEQF
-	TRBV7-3	ASSLKLPGVTGELF
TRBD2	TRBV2	ASSPGTSGSNEQY
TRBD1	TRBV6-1	ASSPGTAQETQY
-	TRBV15	ATSRDWTEAF
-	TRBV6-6	ASSRDSNQPQH
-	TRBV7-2	ASSQSSAGIDTQY
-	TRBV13	ASSLPGQGSYNEQF
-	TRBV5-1	ASSLDVGANVLT
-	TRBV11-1	ASSLPPAGTNTEAF
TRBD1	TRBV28	ASSLQGGYGYT